One and the same sample provided the 26 T cell receptor beta chains below, sequenced in a study of T-cell reconstitution after alpha-beta-depleted transplantation in children. Preparing the TCRbeta library involved the use of unique molecular identifiers. TCRdb reanalysed the PCR reads using MiXCR and keeps one entry per CDR3 protein. This table has roughly 500,000 distinct CDR3 sequences, approximately 13% appearing once. The specimen was PBMCs from the stem cell graft donor, collected from the stem cell graft. Every receptor here comes from a human donor who donated a stem cell graft to a child with combined immunodeficiency.

With respect to this clonotype: This may be a read error, as it is one base from a much larger clone. The chain uses TRBV7-2 and TRBJ2-7; D may be TRBD1 or TRBD2 (5 bases each). CDR3 length equals 13 residues. In germline, CDR1 is SGHTA, CDR2 FQGNSA. The chain's CDR3 is CAGSVGTNYEQYF. DNA for the CDR3: TGTGCCGGCAGCGTCGGGACCAACTACGAGCAGTACTTC.

This clonotype was found a few times. The chain carries TRBV6-2 or TRBV6-3 and TRBJ2-7; D possibly corresponds to TRBD2 (6 bases). Germline V lookup: CDR1 MNHEY, CDR2 SVGEGT. The V end was cut by 0 bases, the J end by 2 bases, with 11 bases between. The length of the CDR3 is 15 residues. CDR3 protein: CASSYSVEGPYEQYF. The CDR3 DNA is TGTGCCAGCAGTTACTCGGTGGAGGGACCCTACGAGCAGTACTTC.

The chain is built from TRBV11-2 and TRBJ2-7; the D gene is possibly TRBD2 (5 bases). The CDR3 has 14 residues. The ends were cut back, 6 bases at V and 4 bases at J, with 16 bases in the middle. Germline-derived CDR1 and CDR2 are SGHAT and FQNNGV. CDR3 protein: CASSQASGTYEQYF. CDR3 bases: TGTGCCAGCAGTCAGGCCAGCGGTACTTACGAGCAGTACTTC.

The table lists this clonotype with a few counts. The chain carries TRBV12-3 or TRBV12-4 and TRBJ2-6; weak D call: TRBD1 (5 bases). This CDR3 comprises 18 residues. V was clipped by 7 bases and J by 2 bases, with 21 bases between them. This CDR3 reads CASTLKAGNWAGANVLTF. CDR3 DNA sequence: TGTGCCAGCACCCTTAAGGCAGGGAATTGGGCTGGGGCCAACGTCCTGACTTTC.

In this sample, this clonotype turned up a few times. The chain employs TRBV5-1 and TRBJ2-2, with TRBD1 as a possible D gene (6 bases). The V end was cut by 0 bases, the J end by 9 bases, with 12 bases between. CDR1 is SGHRS and CDR2 is YFSETQ in the germline V gene. The CDR3 extends over 14 amino acids. The CDR3 bases are TGCGCCAGCAGCTTGGGGACAGAGTCCCGGGAGCTGTTTTTT. It translates to CASSLGTESRELFF.

This clonotype was seen at least ten times. V usage is TRBV10-3 and J usage is TRBJ2-5; 11 positions agree with TRBD2. The CDR3 spans 15 residues. The J segment lost 2 bases and the V segment lost 6 bases, leaving 5 bases of the junction unmatched. The V gene's germline CDR1 is ENHRY and CDR2 SYGVKD. The CDR3 here is CAISPGLAVQETQYF. The CDR3 nucleotides are TGTGCCATCAGCCCGGGACTAGCGGTACAAGAGACCCAGTACTTC.

About this clonotype itself: Germline is not matched at one junction end, which may reflect a read error. The chain carries TRBV6-1 and TRBJ2-3; D is undetermined. This CDR3 is 14 amino acids long. Germline V CDR1 and CDR2: MNHNS, SASEGT. The CDR3 loop is CASALQRNTDTEYF. DNA of the CDR3: TGTGCCAGCGCCCTACAGAGAAACACAGATACGGAGTATTTT.

This clonotype was counted ten times or more. V is TRBV5-1 and J is TRBJ2-1; D possibly corresponds to TRBD2 (7 bases). The CDR3 is 16 amino acids. Trimming stripped 4 bases from V and 7 bases from J, with 21 bases between. Per the germline V gene, CDR1 is SGHRS and CDR2 is YFSETQ. In DNA, the CDR3 is TGCGCCAGCAGCGACCGGCGTGCGGGGGCCTTAAATGAGCAGTTCTTC. Translation: CASSDRRAGALNEQFF.

The chain joins TRBV5-1 to TRBJ2-7; the match to TRBD1 covers 10 bases. The germline CDR1 and CDR2 sequences are SGHRS and YFSETQ. The CDR3 has 16 residues. Unmatched junction bases numbered 8, after V lost 0 bases and J lost 5 bases. CDR3 DNA sequence: TGCGCCAGCAGCTTGGCCCTAGGGGGACAGGGGAACGAGCAGTACTTC. This sequence encodes CASSLALGGQGNEQYF.

This clonotype was seen ten or more times. The chain employs TRBV24-1 and TRBJ1-2, with TRBD1 identical over 7 bases. The germline V gene has CDR1 KGHDR and CDR2 SFDVKD. The J segment lost 10 bases and the V segment lost 2 bases, leaving 3 bases of the junction unmatched. The CDR3 sequence is 12 residues long. This CDR3 reads CATSDSDRDYTF. In DNA, the CDR3 is TGTGCCACCAGTGATTCCGACAGGGACTACACCTTC.

This clonotype occurred a few times. The V and J genes are TRBV30 and TRBJ2-2; no firm D call. Between the trimmed V and J ends, which lost 3 bases and 9 bases, there was a span of 11 bases. The germline gives CDR1 GTSNPN, CDR2 SVGIG (reference sequence). The CDR3 extends over 12 amino acids. CDR3 nucleotides: TGTGCCTGGAGCCTTCATCGCCGGGAGCTGTTTTTT. It encodes CAWSLHRRELFF. Full variable domain (outside the CDR3, taken from reference TRBV30 and TRBJ2-2): SQTIHQWPATLVQPVGSPLSLECTVEGTSNPNLYWYRQAAGRGLQLLFYSVGIGQISSEVPQNLSASRPQDRQFILSSKKLLLSDSGFYLCAWSLHRRELFFGEGSRLTVL.

The chain carries TRBV15 and TRBJ2-7; 8 bases line up with TRBD1. Germline V gene lookup returns CDR1 LNHNV and CDR2 YYDKDF (reference sequence). The J segment lost 6 bases and the V segment lost 1 base, leaving 8 bases of the junction unmatched. This CDR3 is 15 amino acids long. Here the CDR3 DNA reads TGTGCCACCAGCAGAGTACGACAGGGGAACGGCGAGCAGTACTTC. This codes for CATSRVRQGNGEQYF. The full variable domain, completed using reference TRBV15 and TRBJ2-7, is DAMVIQNPRYQVTQFGKPVTLSCSQTLNHNVMYWYQQKSSQAPKLLFHYYDKDFNNEADTPDNFQSRRPNTSFCFLDIRSPGLGDTAMYLCATSRVRQGNGEQYFGPGTRLTVT.

This chain links TRBV18 with TRBJ2-5; D not certain. Trimming removed 3 bases at V and 7 bases at J, with 18 bases between. This CDR3 spans 15 amino acids. Per the germline V gene, CDR1 is KGHSH and CDR2 is LQKENI. The CDR3 DNA reads TGTGCCAGCTCACCTCTAGTCGGCCTTTCAGGGACCCAGTACTTC. Its protein product is CASSPLVGLSGTQYF.

This clonotype has ten or more counts. This chain connects TRBV5-1 to TRBJ2-6; tentative D call: TRBD2 (5 bases). The length of the CDR3 is 17 residues. V was shortened by 1 base and J by 0 bases, with 11 bases between the two germline ends. Per the germline V gene, CDR1 is SGHRS and CDR2 is YFSETQ. The CDR3 DNA reads as TGCGCCAGCAGCTTGACGTACGGGGACTCTGGGGCCAACGTCCTGACTTTC. As protein: CASSLTYGDSGANVLTF.

Only a few counts were recorded for this clonotype. V is TRBV6-2 or TRBV6-3 and J is TRBJ1-2; D gene ambiguous. The CDR3 extends over 13 amino acids. The V gene lost 6 bases and the J gene lost 0 bases, with 8 bases spanning the gap. Germline lookup yields CDR1 MNHEY and CDR2 SVGEGT. The CDR3 DNA is TGTGCCAGCAGACGGACGGCTAACTATGGCTACACCTTC. This codes for CASRRTANYGYTF.

This clonotype was detected many times. The genes are TRBV20-1 and TRBJ2-1; 7 bases are a match to TRBD2. The trim removed 6 bases at V and 9 bases at J, leaving 5 bases unmatched. Germline CDR1 is DFQATT and CDR2 is SNEGSKA (reference sequence). The CDR3 spans 11 residues. CDR3 coding DNA: TGCAGTGCCAGGACTAGTGTTGAGCAGTTCTTC. Its translation is CSARTSVEQFF.

The chain is built from TRBV12-3 or TRBV12-4 and TRBJ1-4; weak D call: TRBD1 (5 bases). Between the trimmed V and J ends, which lost 8 bases and 4 bases, there was a span of 17 bases. The CDR3 is 15 residues long. As DNA, the CDR3 is TGTGCCAGCCGCTCGACGGGACTCATTAATGAAAAACTGTTTTTT. Protein sequence: CASRSTGLINEKLFF.

This clonotype was observed a handful of times. V and J are TRBV18 and TRBJ2-1, with 7 bases identical to TRBD2. The CDR3 sequence is 14 residues long. Germline loops: CDR1 KGHSH, CDR2 LQKENI. Trimming took 3 bases from V and 7 from J; bases not matched to a gene: 6. In DNA, the CDR3 is TGTGCCAGCTCACCGTCGGGACTAAGAAATGAGCAGTTCTTC. Translation: CASSPSGLRNEQFF.

Many counts were recorded for this clonotype. The chain employs TRBV3-1 and TRBJ2-5, with 7 nucleotides matching TRBD1. The germline V gene encodes CDR1 LGHDT and CDR2 YNNKEL (reference sequence). V lost 4 bases to trimming and J lost 5 bases; unmatched junction nucleotides: 10. The CDR3 runs to 15 residues. CDR3 sequence: CASSLATGWEETQYF. In DNA form, the CDR3 reads TGTGCCAGCAGCCTGGCGACAGGGTGGGAGGAGACCCAGTACTTC.

This chain joins TRBV29-1 and TRBJ2-5, with D perhaps TRBD1 (6 bases). CDR3 size: 14 residues. V was shortened by 5 bases and J by 1 base, with 14 bases between the two germline ends. Germline V lookup: CDR1 SQVTM, CDR2 ANQGSEA. The CDR3 spells CSVRQVLGQETQYF. CDR3 coding DNA: TGCAGCGTTCGACAGGTGCTTGGCCAAGAGACCCAGTACTTC.

The sample holds many counts of this clonotype. This sequence joins TRBV6-5 and TRBJ2-2; perhaps TRBD2 as D (5 bases). The V gene's germline CDR1 is MNHEY and CDR2 SVGAGI. Trimming took off 5 bases at V and 4 bases at J, with 11 bases between the two ends. CDR3 length: 14 residues. The CDR3 DNA follows: TGTGCCAGCAGTAACGGGATCCTCACCGGGGAGCTGTTTTTT. Protein: CASSNGILTGELFF.

This clonotype was seen only a few times. The chain couples TRBV12-3 or TRBV12-4 to TRBJ2-3, with 10 bases identical to TRBD2. After removal of 6 bases from V and 0 bases from J, the junction contained 12 bases not matched to a gene. This CDR3 has 18 amino acids. CDR3 sequence: CASSTGTSVGTSTDTQYF. The CDR3 nucleotides read TGTGCCAGCAGCACCGGGACTAGCGTTGGTACTAGCACAGATACGCAGTATTTT.

This clonotype was seen a handful of times. The CDR3 loop reads CASSSTTGFGANVLTF. The CDR3 DNA sequence: TGCGCCAGCAGCTCAACCACGGGCTTTGGGGCCAACGTCCTGACTTTC. The chain links TRBV5-1 to TRBJ2-6; D is ambiguous. Germline CDR1 and CDR2: SGHRS and YFSETQ. The V end was cut by 3 bases, the J end by 3 bases, with 13 bases between. The CDR3 contains 16 residues.

This clonotype was detected many times. V usage is TRBV12-3 or TRBV12-4 and J usage is TRBJ2-7; D remains unclear. The CDR3 has 14 residues. V was shortened by 4 bases and J by 2 bases, with 12 bases between the two germline ends. CDR3 sequence reads: CASSSSTEPYEQYF. CDR3 sequence (DNA): TGTGCCAGCAGTTCGTCGACGGAGCCCTACGAGCAGTACTTC.

This chain uses TRBV4-2 with TRBJ2-7; the match to TRBD1 covers 9 bases. V gave up 1 base and J gave up 0 bases; unmatched junction bases: 1. This CDR3 contains 15 residues. The germline V gene encodes CDR1 LGHNA and CDR2 YNFKEQ. This chain's CDR3 is CASSQGDRDSYEQYF. In DNA form, the CDR3 reads TGTGCCAGCAGCCAAGGGGACAGGGACTCCTACGAGCAGTACTTC.

The chain carries TRBV7-9 and TRBJ2-3; D is possibly TRBD1 (6 bases). CDR3 length: 16 residues. Germline V gene sequence: CDR1 SEHNR, CDR2 FQNEAQ (reference sequence). V was clipped by 5 bases and J by 0 bases, with 15 bases between them. This chain's CDR3 is CASSPKGVESTDTQYF. The CDR3 coding sequence is TGTGCCAGCAGCCCAAAGGGGGTGGAGAGCACAGATACGCAGTATTTT.